The clone carrying this T cell receptor (beta chain) was observed a few times. This sample was included in a study of control samples from healthy donors and cancer patients. The V end was cut by 2 bases, the J end by 0 bases, with 14 bases between. The CDR3 sequence is 16 residues long. Germline V CDR1 and CDR2: GTSNPN, SVGIG (reference sequence). The table came from immunoSEQ multiplex PCR; TCRdb's copy has only in-frame clones and leaves some out. The sample holds 100,000 to 150,000 clones, 90% seen once. The chain carries TRBV30 and TRBJ1-5; no reliable D call. Input material: blood. The origin of this receptor is a man younger than 35 in good health. This CDR3 is CAWSHSLTYSNQPQHF. As DNA, the CDR3 is TGTGCCTGGAGTCACAGCCTAACTTATAGCAATCAGCCCCAGCATTTT.